Listed here are 24 T cell receptor beta chains from one sample, sequenced in a study of siplizumab effects on memory and regulatory T cells. The method was immunoSEQ multiplex PCR; TCRdb's version includes in-frame clones alone and lacks a portion of them. This table holds tens of thousands of clones, just over 95% found once. Sequenced: naive CD8+ T cells sorted from blood. Receptors originate from a human donor in good health.

The chain uses TRBV5-1 and TRBJ2-7, with no clear D. The length of the CDR3 is 14 residues. Germline V gene sequence: CDR1 SGHRS, CDR2 YFSETQ. V lost 1 base and J lost 2, with 10 bases in between. CDR3 residues: CASSLPTETYEQYF. In DNA form, the CDR3 reads TGCGCCAGCAGCTTGCCGACCGAGACCTACGAGCAGTACTTC.

The rearrangement joins TRBV13 to TRBJ1-1; weak D call: TRBD1 (6 bases). The CDR3 totals 13 residues. CDR1 and CDR2 (germline): PRHDT, FYEKMQ (reference sequence). Between the trimmed V and J ends, which lost 0 bases and 4 bases, there was a span of 6 bases. CDR3 DNA: TGTGCCAGCAGCTTAGGGGGGGCCACTGAAGCTTTCTTT. It specifies CASSLGGATEAFF.

The chain links TRBV7-9 to TRBJ1-2; D call uncertain. The CDR3 runs 14 residues. Trimming cost V 5 bases and J 4 bases, with 14 bases left between them. Germline V gene sequence: CDR1 SEHNR, CDR2 FQNEAQ (reference sequence). The CDR3 DNA reads as TGTGCCAGCAGCCCGGTGGGCCTCTTCTATGGCTACACCTTC. Translating gives CASSPVGLFYGYTF.

This clone was seen a handful of times. The V and J genes are TRBV19 and TRBJ2-2, with D unclear. Germline V lookup: CDR1 LNHDA, CDR2 SQIVND (reference sequence). The CDR3 runs 14 residues. The V end lost 7 bases, the J end lost 3 bases, and 12 bases lay between the germline ends. The CDR3 protein is CASTDGVHTGELFF. As DNA, the CDR3 is TGTGCCAGTACTGATGGAGTACACACCGGGGAGCTGTTTTTT.

The gene calls are TRBV6-5 and TRBJ2-3; perhaps TRBD1 as D (6 bases). Germline V gene lookup returns CDR1 MNHEY and CDR2 SVGAGI. The CDR3 has 14 amino acids. Trimming cost V 11 bases and J 0 bases, with 15 bases left between them. CDR3 sequence: CAGSRDISTDTQYF. The CDR3 bases are TGTGCCGGGTCCCGGGACATCAGCACAGATACGCAGTATTTT.

The CDR3 reads CAISEGGNQPQHF. The CDR3 nucleotides are TGTGCCATCAGTGAAGGTGGAAATCAGCCCCAGCATTTT. The chain has TRBV10-3 and TRBJ1-5, with no clear D. The CDR3 sequence is 13 residues long. Germline V CDR1 and CDR2: ENHRY, SYGVKD. Trimming stripped 3 bases from V and 4 bases from J, with 7 bases between.

The rearrangement links TRBV9 to TRBJ2-3; D gene uncertain. Germline CDR1 reads SGDLS; CDR2 reads YYNGEE. Trimming removed 0 bases at V and 6 bases at J, with 5 bases between. The CDR3 length is 12 residues. CDR3 nucleotides: TGTGCCAGCAGCGTAGGTGCGGATACGCAGTATTTT. As protein: CASSVGADTQYF.

This chain connects TRBV9 to TRBJ2-2, with 8 bases identical to TRBD2. The CDR3 consists of 17 residues. Per the germline V gene, CDR1 is SGDLS and CDR2 is YYNGEE. The V gene end was trimmed by 0 bases and the J gene end by 4 bases; junction bases not matched to a gene: 8. CDR3 sequence: CASSVAAGGLPTGELFF. The CDR3 DNA sequence: TGTGCCAGCAGCGTAGCGGCGGGGGGTCTTCCCACCGGGGAGCTGTTTTTT.

As DNA, the CDR3 is TGTGCCAGCAGCTTGACAGGGAGTACCGGGGAGCTGTTTTTT. Translation: CASSLTGSTGELFF. V is TRBV5-5 and J is TRBJ2-2; D might be TRBD1 (6 bases). Trimming left V 1 base short and J 5 bases short, with 9 bases between. The germline CDR1 and CDR2 sequences are SGHKS and YYEKEE (reference sequence). CDR3 size: 14 residues.

This rearrangement joins TRBV6-5 to TRBJ2-6; possibly TRBD2 for D (5 bases). The CDR3 spans 16 residues. V gave up 4 bases and J gave up 0 bases, with 10 bases separating them. CDR1 is MNHEY and CDR2 is SVGAGI in the germline V gene. The CDR3 coding sequence is TGTGCCAGCAGTTTAGGAGGATACTCTGGGGCCAACGTCCTGACTTTC. Translation: CASSLGGYSGANVLTF.

The chain joins TRBV6-1 to TRBJ2-3; D call uncertain. This CDR3 spans 12 amino acids. The germline CDR1 and CDR2 sequences are MNHNS and SASEGT. V lost 8 bases to trimming and J lost 6 bases, with 12 bases between them. CDR3 residues: CASGPLGDTQYF. CDR3 coding DNA: TGTGCCAGCGGCCCGCTGGGGGATACGCAGTATTTT.

The chain uses TRBV28 and TRBJ2-3; D might be TRBD1 (6 bases). The CDR3 loop spans 17 amino acids. V was trimmed by 3 bases and J by 1 base, leaving 17 bases between them. Germline V CDR1 and CDR2: MDHEN, SYDVKM. This chain's CDR3 is CASSLPTQTGGTDTQYF. Written as DNA, the CDR3 is TGTGCCAGCAGTTTGCCAACCCAGACAGGAGGCACAGATACGCAGTATTTT.

This clone was recorded only once. This chain joins TRBV4-1 and TRBJ2-7; TRBD2 might be the D (6 bases). The CDR3 totals 13 residues. V was trimmed by 1 base and J by 5 bases, leaving 9 bases between them. CDR1 MGHRA and CDR2 YSYEKL come from the germline V gene. This chain's CDR3 is CASSQGGGDEQYF. CDR3 bases: TGCGCCAGCAGCCAAGGGGGCGGGGACGAGCAGTACTTC.

The gene calls are TRBV7-9 and TRBJ1-1; D is unresolved. This CDR3 contains 14 residues. Deletions cut 2 bases from V and 0 bases from J, with 7 bases between. CDR1 is SEHNR and CDR2 is FQNEAQ in the germline V gene (reference sequence). Here the CDR3 DNA reads TGTGCCAGCAGCTTAACAGCGATGAACACTGAAGCTTTCTTT. Translation: CASSLTAMNTEAFF.

The chain joins TRBV6-6 to TRBJ1-2; no firm D call. The CDR3 covers 13 residues. Per the germline V gene, CDR1 is MNHNY and CDR2 is SVGAGI (reference sequence). The V end was cut by 5 bases, the J end by 4 bases, with 11 bases between. This chain's CDR3 is CASSVGDIYGYTF. The CDR3 DNA sequence: TGTGCCAGCAGTGTAGGCGACATCTATGGCTACACCTTC.

This sequence joins TRBV2 and TRBJ2-3, with 12 bases lining up with TRBD2. Trimming cost V 4 bases and J 7 bases; bases outside gene matches: 6. CDR3 size: 15 residues. CDR1 and CDR2 from the germline V gene are SNHLY and FYNNEI. CDR3 region: CASSVTSGGMYTQYF. DNA of the CDR3: TGTGCCAGCAGTGTCACTAGCGGGGGGATGTATACGCAGTATTTT.

The chain carries TRBV5-1 and TRBJ1-2; TRBD1 matches at 9 bases. The germline CDR1 and CDR2 sequences are SGHRS and YFSETQ. Losses at the gene ends were 0 bases for V and 7 bases for J; bases not matched to a gene: 7. The CDR3 has 15 residues. CDR3 loop: CASSLGQGELLGYTF. CDR3 bases: TGCGCCAGCAGCTTGGGACAGGGGGAATTGCTTGGCTACACCTTC.

The chain combines TRBV5-1 with TRBJ1-5; D may be TRBD1 (5 bases). Trimming shortened V by 0 bases and J by 7 bases, and 8 bases separated the two germline ends. This CDR3 contains 13 residues. The germline gives CDR1 SGHRS, CDR2 YFSETQ. CDR3 DNA: TGCGCCAGCAGCTTGGATGGGGCCCAGCCCCAGCATTTT. This codes for CASSLDGAQPQHF.

The genes are TRBV6-5 and TRBJ2-7, with TRBD1 matching over 9 bases. The CDR3 totals 14 residues. Germline V gives CDR1 MNHEY, CDR2 SVGAGI. J gave up 1 base and V 6 bases, and 4 bases lay outside the gene matches. CDR3 sequence (DNA): TGTGCCAGCAGACCCGGGACAGGGTCCTACGAGCAGTACTTC. As protein: CASRPGTGSYEQYF.

V gene TRBV29-1 combines with J gene TRBJ2-6; 9 bases line up with TRBD1. V was pared by 7 bases and J by 1 base, with 8 bases of the junction left unmatched. Germline assignment: CDR1 SQVTM and CDR2 ANQGSEA. This CDR3 contains 16 residues. CDR3 nucleotide sequence: TGCAGCGCCGCGACAGGGGGAGAGTCTGGGGCCAACGTCCTGACTTTC. Translating it yields CSAATGGESGANVLTF.

This clone was observed a single time. The rearrangement joins TRBV27 to TRBJ2-5; TRBD2 might be the D (5 bases). The CDR3 has 13 residues. V dropped 2 bases and J dropped 5 bases, with 9 bases sitting between them. From germline, CDR1 is MNHEY and CDR2 SMNVEV (reference sequence). CDR3 loop: CASSLRGTETQYF. The CDR3 DNA reads as TGTGCCAGCAGTTTACGGGGAACGGAGACCCAGTACTTC.

V is TRBV4-1 and J is TRBJ2-3, with no clear D. The germline gives CDR1 MGHRA, CDR2 YSYEKL. The CDR3 runs to 15 residues. V was clipped by 1 base and J by 4 bases, with 12 bases between them. CDR3 DNA: TGCGCCAGCAGCCAAGTTCCCGGAACCCCAGATACGCAGTATTTT. Amino acids: CASSQVPGTPDTQYF.

CDR3 residues: CASSPWLAEQETQYF. CDR3 nucleotide sequence: TGTGCCAGCAGCCCCTGGCTAGCGGAACAAGAGACCCAGTACTTC. This chain joins TRBV9 and TRBJ2-5, with 7 nucleotides matching TRBD2. V shed 4 bases and J 2 bases; nucleotides not matched to a gene: 8. CDR3 length equals 15 residues. Germline assignment: CDR1 SGDLS and CDR2 YYNGEE.

This chain joins TRBV20-1 and TRBJ1-4, with D maybe TRBD1 (6 bases). The germline V gene has CDR1 DFQATT and CDR2 SNEGSKA (reference sequence). The CDR3 contains 11 residues. Trimming cost V 6 bases and J 7 bases, with 9 bases left between them. CDR3 sequence reads: CSAWGLEKLFF. The DNA of the CDR3 is TGCAGTGCCTGGGGGCTTGAAAAACTGTTTTTT.